Listed here are 11 T cell receptor beta chains from one sample, sequenced in a study of T cell responses to AZD1222 COVID-19 vaccine. The protocol was immunoSEQ multiplex PCR, while the TCRdb copy is restricted to in-frame clones and leaves out a portion. The data contain roughly 96,000 clones, roughly 90% of them seen just once; the ten biggest clones take up around 2.8%. The source was peripheral blood, collected on day 0 of AZD1222 vaccination. These receptors all come from an adult in good health.

The chain combines TRBV20-1 with TRBJ1-5; D gene uncertain. Trimming left V 3 bases short and J 0 bases short, with 9 bases between. Germline CDR1 and CDR2: DFQATT and SNEGSKA (reference sequence). This CDR3 contains 14 residues. For the CDR3, the DNA is TGCAGTGCTAGTAAGGGCTATAGCAATCAGCCCCAGCATTTT. Translated, it gives CSASKGYSNQPQHF.

This sequence joins TRBV7-3 and TRBJ2-1; D ambiguous. Trimming took off 1 base at V and 5 bases at J, with 0 bases between the two ends. Germline loops: CDR1 SGHTA, CDR2 FQGTGA. The CDR3 sequence is 11 residues long. DNA for the CDR3: TGTGCCAGCAGCTTAAACAATGAGCAGTTCTTC. Its translation: CASSLNNEQFF.

This chain uses TRBV7-3 with TRBJ1-1; no clear D. The germline gives CDR1 SGHTA, CDR2 FQGTGA. The CDR3 is made up of 13 amino acids. V lost 5 bases, J lost 4 bases, and 11 bases lay in between. Here the CDR3 DNA reads TGTGCCAGCAGCCCCCCGGGGAGCACTGAAGCTTTCTTT. Its translation: CASSPPGSTEAFF.

This chain uses TRBV7-3 with TRBJ1-1; D is ambiguous. Per germline, CDR1 SGHTA and CDR2 FQGTGA. The V end was cut by 1 base, the J end by 4 bases, with 10 bases between. The CDR3 loop spans 14 amino acids. The CDR3 loop reads CASSLISGATEAFF. CDR3 DNA: TGTGCCAGCAGCTTAATTAGTGGCGCCACTGAAGCTTTCTTT.

The CDR3 loop is CASSSTTRTDTQYF. The CDR3 region has the DNA TGTGCCAGCAGCTCGACGACTCGCACAGATACGCAGTATTTT. The chain links TRBV7-2 to TRBJ2-3; D remains ambiguous. Germline loops: CDR1 SGHTA, CDR2 FQGNSA. Trimming took 4 bases from V and 1 from J, leaving 9 bases between them. The length of the CDR3 is 14 residues.

The chain links TRBV10-3 to TRBJ2-7; D may be TRBD1 (6 bases). Trimming took off 1 base at V and 5 bases at J, with 12 bases between the two ends. The germline V gene has CDR1 ENHRY and CDR2 SYGVKD. The CDR3 is 14 amino acids. The CDR3 DNA reads TGTGCCATCAGTGAGTTCGCAGGGGTGAACGAGCAGTACTTC. It encodes CAISEFAGVNEQYF.

V gene TRBV20-1 combines with J gene TRBJ2-1; the D call may be TRBD1 or TRBD2 (5 bases each). Trimming removed 3 bases from V and 7 bases from J, with 13 bases in between. The CDR3 extends over 13 amino acids. Germline CDR1 DFQATT, CDR2 SNEGSKA (reference sequence). The CDR3 coding sequence is TGCAGTGCTAGTTCCCGGGGCTGGAATGAGCAGTTCTTC. Translating it yields CSASSRGWNEQFF.

This clone was seen a few times. The chain couples TRBV21-1 to TRBJ2-7; the listed D gene, TRBD2, was not tested against the DNA. TRBV21-1 is given as a pseudogene. The CDR3 has 14 amino acids. CDR3 in amino acids: CASSKELADYEQYF. The CDR3 DNA reads as TGTGCCAGCAGCAAAGAACTAGCTGACTACGAGCAGTACTTC.

The genes are TRBV9 and TRBJ1-1, with D possibly being TRBD1 (6 bases). Germline CDR1 SGDLS, CDR2 YYNGEE. V lost 3 bases and J 10 bases, leaving 22 bases between the germline ends. The CDR3 spans 15 residues. The CDR3 nucleotides are TGTGCCAGCAGCGCTATTGGGGTTGGGACATCGACAGCTTTCTTT. Translated: CASSAIGVGTSTAFF.

Only one count was recorded for this clone. The chain is built from TRBV14 and TRBJ1-1; TRBD1 matches at 7 bases. The CDR3 totals 15 residues. With 3 bases clipped from V and 3 bases from J, the junction kept 7 bases outside the gene matches. Germline CDR1 is SGHDN and CDR2 is FVKESK. The CDR3 is CASSHSGGGYTEAFF. The CDR3 region has the DNA TGTGCCAGCAGCCATTCAGGGGGAGGGTACACTGAAGCTTTCTTT.

CDR3 amino acids: CASRATGTDYGYTF. The CDR3 nucleotides are TGTGCCAGCAGAGCGACCGGGACGGACTATGGCTACACCTTC. This chain uses TRBV2 with TRBJ1-2; a possible D gene is TRBD1 (5 bases). The V end was cut by 6 bases, the J end by 3 bases, with 14 bases between. This CDR3 contains 14 residues. Germline V gene sequence: CDR1 SNHLY, CDR2 FYNNEI.